What follows is one T cell receptor beta chain and its context. TCRdb's copy holds only in-frame clones and misses some; the assay was immunoSEQ multiplex PCR. The sample consists of 150,000 or so clones, roughly nine tenths of them appearing once. The sample comes from a study of T cell responses to AZD1222 COVID-19 vaccine. Sequenced here: peripheral blood, sampled on day 0 of MenACWY control vaccination. The sequence derives from an adult in good health.

In DNA form, the CDR3 reads TGTGCCAGCAGCCCGGTGGGTTTACAGGGCGCCTATAGCAATCAGCCCCAGCATTTT. Translation gives CASSPVGLQGAYSNQPQHF. The V gene is TRBV5-4, the J gene TRBJ1-5; tentatively, D is TRBD1 (6 bases). The V end was cut by 4 bases, the J end by 0 bases, with 23 bases between. From germline, CDR1 is SGHNT and CDR2 YYREEE (reference sequence). CDR3 length: 19 amino acids.